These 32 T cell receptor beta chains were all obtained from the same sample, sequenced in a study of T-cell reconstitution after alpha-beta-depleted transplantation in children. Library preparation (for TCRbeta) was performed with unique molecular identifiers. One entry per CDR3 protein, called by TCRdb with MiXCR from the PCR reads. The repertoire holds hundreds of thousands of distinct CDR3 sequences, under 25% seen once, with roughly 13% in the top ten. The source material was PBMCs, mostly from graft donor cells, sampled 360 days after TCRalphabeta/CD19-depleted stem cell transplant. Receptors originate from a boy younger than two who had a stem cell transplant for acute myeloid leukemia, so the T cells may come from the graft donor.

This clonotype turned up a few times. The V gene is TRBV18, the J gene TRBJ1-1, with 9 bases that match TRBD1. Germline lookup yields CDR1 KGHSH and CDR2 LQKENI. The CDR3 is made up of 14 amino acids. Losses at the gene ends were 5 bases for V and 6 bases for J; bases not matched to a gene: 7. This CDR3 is CASSARDRDPEAFF. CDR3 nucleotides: TGTGCCAGCTCAGCCCGGGACAGGGACCCTGAAGCTTTCTTT.

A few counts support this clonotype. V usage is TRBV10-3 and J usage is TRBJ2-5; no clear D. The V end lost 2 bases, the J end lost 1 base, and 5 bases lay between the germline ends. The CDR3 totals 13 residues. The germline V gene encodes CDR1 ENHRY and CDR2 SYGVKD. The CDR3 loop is CAISEGFQETQYF. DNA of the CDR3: TGTGCCATCAGTGAGGGGTTCCAAGAGACCCAGTACTTC.

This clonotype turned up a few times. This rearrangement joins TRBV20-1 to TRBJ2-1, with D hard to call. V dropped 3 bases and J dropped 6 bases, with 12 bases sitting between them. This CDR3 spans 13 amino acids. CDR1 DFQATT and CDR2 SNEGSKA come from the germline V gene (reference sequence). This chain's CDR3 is CSARSARSNEQFF. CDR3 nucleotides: TGCAGTGCTAGGTCCGCGAGGAGCAATGAGCAGTTCTTC.

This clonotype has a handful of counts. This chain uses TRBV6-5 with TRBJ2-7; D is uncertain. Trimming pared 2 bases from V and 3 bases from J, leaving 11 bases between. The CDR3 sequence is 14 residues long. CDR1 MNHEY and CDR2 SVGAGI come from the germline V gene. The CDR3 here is CASSYRLPVYEQYF. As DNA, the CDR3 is TGTGCCAGCAGTTACCGACTCCCGGTCTACGAGCAGTACTTC.

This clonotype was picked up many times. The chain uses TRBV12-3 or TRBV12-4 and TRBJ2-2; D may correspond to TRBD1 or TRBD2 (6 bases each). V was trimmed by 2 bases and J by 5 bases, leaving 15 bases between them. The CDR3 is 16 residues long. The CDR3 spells CASSLRGETRTGELFF. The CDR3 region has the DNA TGTGCCAGCAGTTTAAGGGGGGAAACAAGGACCGGGGAGCTGTTTTTT.

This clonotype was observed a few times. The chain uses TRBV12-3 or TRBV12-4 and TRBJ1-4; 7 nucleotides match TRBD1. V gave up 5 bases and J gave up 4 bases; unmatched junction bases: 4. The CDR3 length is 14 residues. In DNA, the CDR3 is TGTGCCAGCAGTCGACAGGGATTTAATGAAAAACTGTTTTTT. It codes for CASSRQGFNEKLFF.

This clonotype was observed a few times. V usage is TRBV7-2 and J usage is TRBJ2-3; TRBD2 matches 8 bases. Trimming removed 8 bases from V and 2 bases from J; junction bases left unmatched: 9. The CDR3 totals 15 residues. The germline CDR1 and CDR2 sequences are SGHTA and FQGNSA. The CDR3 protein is CASRRSGGPTDTQYF. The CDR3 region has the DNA TGTGCCAGCCGGAGAAGCGGGGGCCCCACAGATACGCAGTATTTT. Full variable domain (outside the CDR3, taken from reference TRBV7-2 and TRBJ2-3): GAGVSQSPSNKVTEKGKDVELRCDPISGHTALYWYRQSLGQGLEFLIYFQGNSAPDKSGLPSDRFSAERTGGSVSTLTIQRTQQEDSAVYLCASRRSGGPTDTQYFGPGTRLTVL.

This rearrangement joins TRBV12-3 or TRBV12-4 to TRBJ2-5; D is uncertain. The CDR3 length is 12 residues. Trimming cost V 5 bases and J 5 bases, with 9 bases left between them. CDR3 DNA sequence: TGTGCCAGCAGTACCAGCAAGGAGACCCAGTACTTC. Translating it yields CASSTSKETQYF.

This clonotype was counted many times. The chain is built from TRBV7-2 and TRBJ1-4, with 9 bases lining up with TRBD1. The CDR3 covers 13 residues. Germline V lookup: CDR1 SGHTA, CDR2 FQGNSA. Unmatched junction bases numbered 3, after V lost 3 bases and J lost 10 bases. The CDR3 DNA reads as TGTGCCAGCAGCTTGGACAGGGGTGGAAAACTGTTTTTT. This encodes CASSLDRGGKLFF.

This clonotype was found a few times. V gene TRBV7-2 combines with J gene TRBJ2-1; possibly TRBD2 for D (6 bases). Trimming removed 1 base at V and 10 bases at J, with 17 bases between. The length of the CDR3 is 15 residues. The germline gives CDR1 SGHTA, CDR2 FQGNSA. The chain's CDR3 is CASSLVGLTSGEQFF. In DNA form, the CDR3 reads TGTGCCAGCAGCTTAGTGGGTCTCACAAGCGGGGAGCAGTTCTTC. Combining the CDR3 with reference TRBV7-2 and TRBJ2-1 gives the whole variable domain GAGVSQSPSNKVTEKGKDVELRCDPISGHTALYWYRQSLGQGLEFLIYFQGNSAPDKSGLPSDRFSAERTGGSVSTLTIQRTQQEDSAVYLCASSLVGLTSGEQFFGPGTRLTVL.

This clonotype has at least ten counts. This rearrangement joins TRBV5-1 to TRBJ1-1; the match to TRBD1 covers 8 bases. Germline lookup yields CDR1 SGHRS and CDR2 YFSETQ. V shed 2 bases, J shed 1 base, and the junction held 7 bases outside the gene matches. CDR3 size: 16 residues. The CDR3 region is CASSFDGQGPNTEAFF. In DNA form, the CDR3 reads TGCGCCAGCAGCTTCGACGGACAGGGTCCGAACACTGAAGCTTTCTTT.

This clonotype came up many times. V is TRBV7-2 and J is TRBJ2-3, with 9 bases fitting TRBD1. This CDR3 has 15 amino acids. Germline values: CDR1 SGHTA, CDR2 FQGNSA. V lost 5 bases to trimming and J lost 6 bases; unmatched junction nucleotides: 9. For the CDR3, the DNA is TGTGCCAGCAGCCCCAACAGGGGGCGCATGGATACGCAGTATTTT. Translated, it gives CASSPNRGRMDTQYF. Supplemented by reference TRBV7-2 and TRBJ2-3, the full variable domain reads GAGVSQSPSNKVTEKGKDVELRCDPISGHTALYWYRQSLGQGLEFLIYFQGNSAPDKSGLPSDRFSAERTGGSVSTLTIQRTQQEDSAVYLCASSPNRGRMDTQYFGPGTRLTVL.

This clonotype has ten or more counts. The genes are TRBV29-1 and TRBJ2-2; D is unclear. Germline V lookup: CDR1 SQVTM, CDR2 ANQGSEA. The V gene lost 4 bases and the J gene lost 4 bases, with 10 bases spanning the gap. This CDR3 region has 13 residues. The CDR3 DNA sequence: TGCAGCGTTGCACAGCTATTCACCGGGGAGCTGTTTTTT. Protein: CSVAQLFTGELFF.

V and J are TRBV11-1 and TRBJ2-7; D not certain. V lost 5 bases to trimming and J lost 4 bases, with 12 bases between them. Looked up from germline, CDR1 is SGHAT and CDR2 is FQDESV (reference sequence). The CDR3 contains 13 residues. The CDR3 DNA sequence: TGTGCCAGCAGCCAGAAGGCGACGTACGAGCAGTACTTC. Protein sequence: CASSQKATYEQYF.

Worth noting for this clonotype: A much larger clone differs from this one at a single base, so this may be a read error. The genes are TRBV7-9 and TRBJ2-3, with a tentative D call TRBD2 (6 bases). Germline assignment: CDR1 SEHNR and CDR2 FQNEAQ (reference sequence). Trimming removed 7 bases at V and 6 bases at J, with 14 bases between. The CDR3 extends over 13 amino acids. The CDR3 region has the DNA TGTGCCAGCACTCGACTAGGGGATGATACGCAGTATTTT. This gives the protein CASTRLGDDTQYF.

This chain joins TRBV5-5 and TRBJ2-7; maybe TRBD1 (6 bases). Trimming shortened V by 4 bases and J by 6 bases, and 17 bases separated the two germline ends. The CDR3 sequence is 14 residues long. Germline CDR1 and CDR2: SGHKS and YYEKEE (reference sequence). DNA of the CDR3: TGTGCCAGCAGCCCCTCCGGGACAAGGCGCGAGCAGTACTTC. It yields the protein CASSPSGTRREQYF.

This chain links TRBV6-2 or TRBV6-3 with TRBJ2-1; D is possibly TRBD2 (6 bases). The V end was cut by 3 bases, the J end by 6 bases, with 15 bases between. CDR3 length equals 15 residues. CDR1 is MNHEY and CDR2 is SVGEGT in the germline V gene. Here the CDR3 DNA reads TGTGCCAGCAGTTATCGTCCGGGGGTGATCAATGAGCAGTTCTTC. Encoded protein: CASSYRPGVINEQFF.

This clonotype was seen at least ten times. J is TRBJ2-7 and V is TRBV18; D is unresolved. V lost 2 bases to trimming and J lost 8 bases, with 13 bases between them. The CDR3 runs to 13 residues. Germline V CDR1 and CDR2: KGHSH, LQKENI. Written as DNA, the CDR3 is TGTGCCAGCTCACCATCAGGAGATCACCAGCAGTACTTC. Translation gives CASSPSGDHQQYF.

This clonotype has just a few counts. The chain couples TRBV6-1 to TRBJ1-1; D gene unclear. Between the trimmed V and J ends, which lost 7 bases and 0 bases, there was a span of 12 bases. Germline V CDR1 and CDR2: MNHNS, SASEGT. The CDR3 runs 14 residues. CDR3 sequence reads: CASKNRFMNTEAFF. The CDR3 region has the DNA TGTGCCAGCAAAAATAGATTTATGAACACTGAAGCTTTCTTT.

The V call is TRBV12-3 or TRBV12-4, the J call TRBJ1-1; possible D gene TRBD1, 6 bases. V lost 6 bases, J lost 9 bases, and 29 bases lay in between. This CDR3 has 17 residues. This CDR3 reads CASRPRTAPSIPSKAFF. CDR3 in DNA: TGTGCCAGCAGACCTAGGACAGCCCCAAGTATCCCCTCTAAAGCTTTCTTT.

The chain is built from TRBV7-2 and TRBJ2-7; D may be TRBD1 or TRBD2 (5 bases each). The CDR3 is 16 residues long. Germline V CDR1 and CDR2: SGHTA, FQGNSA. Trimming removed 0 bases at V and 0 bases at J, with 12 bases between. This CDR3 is CASSLAGVRSSYEQYF. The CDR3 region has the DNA TGTGCCAGCAGCTTAGCGGGGGTCAGGAGCTCCTACGAGCAGTACTTC.

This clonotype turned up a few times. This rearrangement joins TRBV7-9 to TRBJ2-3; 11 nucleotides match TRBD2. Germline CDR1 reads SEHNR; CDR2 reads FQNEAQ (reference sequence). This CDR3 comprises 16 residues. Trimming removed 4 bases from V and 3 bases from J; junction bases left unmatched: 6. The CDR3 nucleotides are TGTGCCAGCAGCTCAATAGCGGGGGGGCCAACAGATACGCAGTATTTT. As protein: CASSSIAGGPTDTQYF.

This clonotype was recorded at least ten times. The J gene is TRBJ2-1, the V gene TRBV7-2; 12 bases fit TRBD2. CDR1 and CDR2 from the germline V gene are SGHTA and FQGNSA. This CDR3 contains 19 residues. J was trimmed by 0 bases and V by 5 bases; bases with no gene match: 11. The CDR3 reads CASSAGGLAGWSSYNEQFF. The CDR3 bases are TGTGCCAGCAGCGCCGGGGGACTAGCGGGCTGGAGCTCCTACAATGAGCAGTTCTTC.

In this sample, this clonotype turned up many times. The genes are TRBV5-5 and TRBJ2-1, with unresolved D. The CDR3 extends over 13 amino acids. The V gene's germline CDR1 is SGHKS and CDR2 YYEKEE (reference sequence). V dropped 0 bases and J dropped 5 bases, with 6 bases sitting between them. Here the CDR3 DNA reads TGTGCCAGCAGCTTGGCCCCAGACAATGAGCAGTTCTTC. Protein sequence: CASSLAPDNEQFF.

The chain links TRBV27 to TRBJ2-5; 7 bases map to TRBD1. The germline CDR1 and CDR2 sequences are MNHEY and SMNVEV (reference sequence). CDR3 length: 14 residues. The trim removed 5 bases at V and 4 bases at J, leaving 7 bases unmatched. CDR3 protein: CASSVPGQLETQYF. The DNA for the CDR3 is TGTGCCAGCAGTGTACCGGGACAGCTAGAGACCCAGTACTTC.

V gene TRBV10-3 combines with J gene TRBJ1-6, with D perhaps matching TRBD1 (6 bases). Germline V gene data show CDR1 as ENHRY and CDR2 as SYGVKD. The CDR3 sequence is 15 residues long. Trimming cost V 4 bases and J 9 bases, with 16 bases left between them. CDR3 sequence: CAISGPPGAGSPLHF. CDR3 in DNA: TGTGCCATCAGTGGCCCCCCAGGGGCAGGTTCACCCCTCCACTTT.

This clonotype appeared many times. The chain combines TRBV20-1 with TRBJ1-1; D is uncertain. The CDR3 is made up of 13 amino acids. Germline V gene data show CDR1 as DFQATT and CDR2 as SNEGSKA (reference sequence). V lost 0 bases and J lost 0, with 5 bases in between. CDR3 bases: TGCAGTGCTAGAGATCGCCTGAACACTGAAGCTTTCTTT. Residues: CSARDRLNTEAFF.

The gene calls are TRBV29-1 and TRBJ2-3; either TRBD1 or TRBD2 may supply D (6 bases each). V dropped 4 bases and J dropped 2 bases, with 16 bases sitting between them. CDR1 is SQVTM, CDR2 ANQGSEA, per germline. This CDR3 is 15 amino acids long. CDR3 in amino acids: CSVASWGATTDTQYF. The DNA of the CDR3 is TGCAGCGTTGCTTCTTGGGGGGCGACCACAGATACGCAGTATTTT.

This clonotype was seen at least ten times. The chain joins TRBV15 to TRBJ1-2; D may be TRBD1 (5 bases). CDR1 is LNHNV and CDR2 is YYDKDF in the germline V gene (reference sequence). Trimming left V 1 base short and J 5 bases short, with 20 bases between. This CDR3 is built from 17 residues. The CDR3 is CATSRAYRLGSEYGYTF. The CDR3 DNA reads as TGTGCCACCAGCAGAGCTTACAGGCTCGGATCGGAGTATGGCTACACCTTC. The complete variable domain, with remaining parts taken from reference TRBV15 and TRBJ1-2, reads DAMVIQNPRYQVTQFGKPVTLSCSQTLNHNVMYWYQQKSSQAPKLLFHYYDKDFNNEADTPDNFQSRRPNTSFCFLDIRSPGLGDTAMYLCATSRAYRLGSEYGYTFGSGTRLTVV.

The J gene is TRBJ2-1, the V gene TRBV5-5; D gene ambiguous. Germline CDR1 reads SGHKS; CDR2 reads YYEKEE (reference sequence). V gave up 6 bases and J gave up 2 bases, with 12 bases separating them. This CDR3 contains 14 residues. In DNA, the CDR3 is TGTGCCAGCACCAACACCGAAACCTACAATGAGCAGTTCTTC. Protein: CASTNTETYNEQFF.

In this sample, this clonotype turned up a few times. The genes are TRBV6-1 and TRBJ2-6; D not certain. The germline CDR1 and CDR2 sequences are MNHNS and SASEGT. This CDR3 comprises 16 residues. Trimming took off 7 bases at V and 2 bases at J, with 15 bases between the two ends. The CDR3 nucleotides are TGTGCCAGCAACTCTCTCTATGTGGCTGGGGCCAACGTCCTGACTTTC. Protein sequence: CASNSLYVAGANVLTF.

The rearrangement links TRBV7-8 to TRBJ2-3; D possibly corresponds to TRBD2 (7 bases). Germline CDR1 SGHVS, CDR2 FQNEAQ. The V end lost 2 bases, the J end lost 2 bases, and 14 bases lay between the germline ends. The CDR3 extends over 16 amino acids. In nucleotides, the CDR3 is TGTGCCAGCAGCTTATCCGGGGGGCTGGACACAGATACGCAGTATTTT. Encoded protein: CASSLSGGLDTDTQYF.